Listed below are T cell receptor beta chains from one sample, sequenced in a study of early T cells in non-severe SARS-CoV-2 infection. One entry per CDR3 protein results from TCRdb running MiXCR on the 5' RACE reads. The sample consists of 25,000 to 35,000 distinct CDR3 sequences, roughly 3.9% of them appearing once. The sample consisted of whole blood. The source of these receptors is an adult who was a healthcare worker with PCR-confirmed SARS-CoV-2 infection or an uninfected control (not recorded which). The CDR3 runs from the conserved cysteine through the conserved F or W. The order of the fields is V gene, D gene, J gene, clone size, CDR3 protein, CDR3 DNA. D genes are given only for firm matches. The listing skips clone size in some rows; elsewhere it reads once, few, many or a size class.

v_call: TRBV6-5
d_call: TRBD2
j_call: TRBJ2-2
clone_size: few
cdr3_aa: CASSYSSSGRAGTGELFF
cdr3_nt: TGTGCCAGCAGTTACTCTTCTAGCGGGAGGGCTGGGACCGGGGAGCTGTTTTTT

v_call: TRBV2
d_call: TRBD2
j_call: TRBJ2-7
clone_size: -
cdr3_aa: CASPGSGRAHEQYF
cdr3_nt: TGTGCCAGCCCGGGGAGCGGGAGAGCCCACGAGCAGTACTTC

v_call: TRBV15
d_call: -
j_call: TRBJ2-7
clone_size: few
cdr3_aa: CATSRRAGGYEQYF
cdr3_nt: TGTGCCACCAGCAGGAGGGCCGGGGGCTACGAGCAGTACTTC

v_call: TRBV4-3
d_call: TRBD1
j_call: TRBJ2-2
clone_size: many
cdr3_aa: CASSHSGGTGGLAGELFF
cdr3_nt: TGCGCCAGCAGCCATTCCGGAGGCACAGGGGGTCTGGCCGGGGAGCTGTTTTTT

v_call: TRBV29-1
d_call: -
j_call: TRBJ2-1
clone_size: many
cdr3_aa: CSVEDPGGSPEEQFF
cdr3_nt: TGCAGCGTTGAAGATCCGGGGGGCTCCCCGGAGGAGCAGTTCTTC

v_call: TRBV12-3/TRBV12-4
d_call: -
j_call: TRBJ1-1
clone_size: -
cdr3_aa: CASSLNQGGRTEAFF
cdr3_nt: TGTGCCAGCAGTTTAAACCAGGGTGGAAGGACTGAAGCTTTCTTT

v_call: TRBV27
d_call: TRBD2
j_call: TRBJ2-2
clone_size: many
cdr3_aa: CASSQIIIAGGTGELFF
cdr3_nt: TGTGCCAGCAGTCAAATCATCATAGCGGGAGGGACCGGGGAGCTGTTTTTT

v_call: TRBV2
d_call: -
j_call: TRBJ1-5
clone_size: many
cdr3_aa: CASNRAGQPQHF
cdr3_nt: TGTGCCAGCAACAGGGCCGGGCAGCCCCAGCATTTT

v_call: TRBV2
d_call: TRBD1
j_call: TRBJ2-7
clone_size: many
cdr3_aa: CASSTGGKYF
cdr3_nt: TGTGCCAGCAGTACAGGGGGGAAGTACTTC

v_call: TRBV12-3/TRBV12-4
d_call: TRBD1
j_call: TRBJ1-6
clone_size: many
cdr3_aa: CASSFSGTGSSPLHF
cdr3_nt: TGTGCCAGCAGTTTCTCCGGGACAGGGAGCTCACCCCTCCACTTT

v_call: TRBV7-8
d_call: -
j_call: TRBJ1-2
clone_size: many
cdr3_aa: CASSLAVLGDGYTF
cdr3_nt: TGTGCCAGCAGCTTAGCCGTCCTGGGAGATGGCTACACCTTC

v_call: TRBV27
d_call: -
j_call: TRBJ1-5
clone_size: many
cdr3_aa: CASSPGLRNQPQHF
cdr3_nt: TGTGCCAGCTCGCCCGGGCTCCGGAATCAGCCCCAGCATTTT

v_call: TRBV7-8
d_call: TRBD2
j_call: TRBJ2-6
clone_size: many
cdr3_aa: CASSPRSGTSSNVLTF
cdr3_nt: TGTGCCAGCAGCCCAAGGTCAGGGACTAGCTCCAACGTCCTGACTTTC

v_call: TRBV29-1
d_call: TRBD1
j_call: TRBJ1-1
clone_size: many
cdr3_aa: CSYRGLGTEAFF
cdr3_nt: TGCAGCTACAGGGGGCTGGGCACTGAAGCTTTCTTT

v_call: TRBV7-9
d_call: TRBD1
j_call: TRBJ1-5
clone_size: many
cdr3_aa: CASSFQGVGQPQHF
cdr3_nt: TGTGCCAGCAGCTTTCAGGGGGTAGGACAGCCCCAGCATTTT